Following are 30 T cell receptor beta chains from one sample sequenced in a study of beta chain features in type 1 diabetes. TCRB transcripts that were expressed got sequenced, as all of the isolated RNA had been reverse transcribed. Sequencing was performed with immunoSEQ multiplex PCR; in TCRdb, only in-frame clones are kept and a portion is missing. This sample carries under 450,000 clones, around 15% of them seen once, and the ten largest clones take around 0.02%. The material sequenced was naive CD4+ T cells from blood. Receptor source: a woman aged 18 to 35 in good health.

This clone was seen more than once but under ten times. The V gene is TRBV5-1, the J gene TRBJ2-1, with D unclear. CDR1 is SGHRS and CDR2 is YFSETQ in the germline V gene. The CDR3 runs 12 residues. The V end lost 0 bases, the J end lost 8 bases, and 6 bases lay between the germline ends. This CDR3 reads CASSLAGDEQFF. The CDR3 DNA sequence: TGCGCCAGCAGCTTGGCAGGCGATGAGCAGTTCTTC.

This clone was counted only a few times. As DNA, the CDR3 is TGTGCCAGCAGCCGTTCCGGGACAACTCATAGCAATCAGCCCCAGCATTTT. Protein product: CASSRSGTTHSNQPQHF. The rearrangement links TRBV7-2 to TRBJ1-5, with a possible D match to TRBD1 (6 bases). This CDR3 region has 17 residues. The germline V gene has CDR1 SGHTA and CDR2 FQGNSA. V lost 5 bases and J 0 bases, leaving 17 bases between the germline ends.

This clone showed up just a few times. DNA of the CDR3: TGTGCCTGGAGTGGCGGGGGGGGGAATCAGCCCCAGCATTTT. This gives the protein CAWSGGGGNQPQHF. The chain is built from TRBV30 and TRBJ1-5, with D tentatively TRBD1 (5 bases). The germline V gene has CDR1 GTSNPN and CDR2 SVGIG (reference sequence). This CDR3 has 14 residues. Trimming pared 1 base from V and 4 bases from J, leaving 11 bases between. Filled out from reference TRBV30 and TRBJ1-5, the complete variable domain reads SQTIHQWPATLVQPVGSPLSLECTVEGTSNPNLYWYRQAAGRGLQLLFYSVGIGQISSEVPQNLSASRPQDRQFILSSKKLLLSDSGFYLCAWSGGGGNQPQHFGDGTRLSIL.

V and J are TRBV7-3 and TRBJ2-1, with 13 nucleotides matching TRBD2. This CDR3 spans 18 amino acids. The V segment lost 3 bases and the J segment 4 bases; nucleotides outside the gene matches: 9. Germline CDR1 is SGHTA and CDR2 is FQGTGA. CDR3 DNA sequence: TGTGCCAGCAGCTTCTATACCGGGACTAGCGGGGTTTACAATGAGCAGTTCTTC. It encodes CASSFYTGTSGVYNEQFF.

This clone was found a few times. The genes are TRBV28 and TRBJ2-1; the match to TRBD1 covers 8 bases. After removal of 8 bases from V and 3 bases from J, the junction contained 0 bases not matched to a gene. Germline V gene sequence: CDR1 MDHEN, CDR2 SYDVKM. This CDR3 contains 12 residues. CDR3 amino acids: CASGQGYNEQFF. The CDR3 DNA reads TGTGCCAGCGGACAGGGCTACAATGAGCAGTTCTTC.

The rearrangement joins TRBV28 to TRBJ1-5; TRBD1 aligns across 9 bases. This CDR3 has 16 amino acids. The junction had 6 bases not matched to a gene; V was cut back by 4 bases and J by 2 bases. The germline V gene has CDR1 MDHEN and CDR2 SYDVKM. This CDR3 reads CASSSTGGGGNQPQHF. For the CDR3, the DNA is TGTGCCAGCAGTTCTACAGGGGGCGGGGGCAATCAGCCCCAGCATTTT.

This chain joins TRBV7-9 and TRBJ2-2; D unclear. The V and J ends lost 5 bases and 0 bases respectively, with 19 bases between them. Germline V gives CDR1 SEHNR, CDR2 FQNEAQ (reference sequence). The CDR3 covers 18 residues. The CDR3 nucleotides are TGTGCCAGCAGCGAAATAGGATGGAGCGACGCGAACACCGGGGAGCTGTTTTTT. Translating gives CASSEIGWSDANTGELFF.

V is TRBV5-4 and J is TRBJ2-1, with D possibly TRBD1 on 6 matching bases. V was pared by 1 base and J by 4 bases, with 12 bases between. Looked up from germline, CDR1 is SGHNT and CDR2 is YYREEE (reference sequence). The CDR3 spans 15 residues. The CDR3 loop is CASSLQTGLYNEQFF. CDR3 sequence (DNA): TGTGCCAGCAGCTTGCAGACAGGCCTATACAATGAGCAGTTCTTC.

The chain joins TRBV14 to TRBJ2-7; D is possibly TRBD2 (6 bases). The CDR3 is 18 residues long. The ends were cut back, 4 bases at V and 2 bases at J, with 24 bases in the middle. Germline V lookup: CDR1 SGHDN, CDR2 FVKESK. CDR3 nucleotide sequence: TGTGCCAGCAGCCTTCTGCCACCGGGACTCCCACGTCCCTACGAGCAGTACTTC. Protein product: CASSLLPPGLPRPYEQYF. Based on the CDR3 plus reference TRBV14 and TRBJ2-7, the full variable domain is EAGVTQFPSHSVIEKGQTVTLRCDPISGHDNLYWYRRVMGKEIKFLLHFVKESKQDESGMPNNRFLAERTGGTYSTLKVQPAELEDSGVYFCASSLLPPGLPRPYEQYFGPGTRLTVT.

This clone was counted a single time. This rearrangement joins TRBV5-4 to TRBJ2-3; 12 nucleotides align to TRBD2. The germline V gene has CDR1 SGHNT and CDR2 YYREEE (reference sequence). Unmatched junction bases numbered 7, after V lost 0 bases and J lost 8 bases. This CDR3 region has 16 residues. The CDR3 reads CASSLATSGRRGTQYF. The CDR3 DNA reads as TGTGCCAGCAGCTTGGCAACTAGCGGGAGGCGGGGTACGCAGTATTTT.

The chain links TRBV5-1 to TRBJ2-1; D might be TRBD1 (5 bases). The germline V and J ends were trimmed by 0 bases and 10 bases, with 17 bases remaining between them. CDR3 length: 15 amino acids. The germline V gene encodes CDR1 SGHRS and CDR2 YFSETQ. The CDR3: CASSLVVRASEEQFF. The CDR3 nucleotides are TGCGCCAGCAGCTTGGTGGTCAGGGCCTCGGAAGAGCAGTTCTTC.

This clone has only a few counts. The rearrangement uses TRBV6-6 and TRBJ1-2; D unresolved. Germline V lookup: CDR1 MNHNY, CDR2 SVGAGI (reference sequence). The ends were cut back, 0 bases at V and 4 bases at J, with 9 bases in the middle. The CDR3 runs 14 residues. The CDR3 DNA reads TGTGCCAGCAGTTACTCTGACGGGTTCTATGGCTACACCTTC. Its translation: CASSYSDGFYGYTF.

The V call is TRBV6-5, the J call TRBJ2-7, with 7 bases aligning to TRBD2. V was pared by 3 bases and J by 4 bases, with 6 bases of the junction left unmatched. CDR1 and CDR2 (germline): MNHEY, SVGAGI. The CDR3 length is 14 residues. The CDR3 DNA is TGTGCCAGCAGTTATCGGGCTAGCGGTTACGAGCAGTACTTC. Its translation is CASSYRASGYEQYF.

This chain uses TRBV6-1 with TRBJ1-2; 8 nucleotides line up with TRBD1. The germline V gene encodes CDR1 MNHNS and CDR2 SASEGT. The CDR3 length is 15 residues. V was clipped by 3 bases and J by 8 bases; unmatched bases: 11. Written as DNA, the CDR3 is TGTGCCAGCAGTGACCTACCAGGACAGGGTTTAGGCTACACCTTC. Encoded protein: CASSDLPGQGLGYTF.

This chain links TRBV21-1 with TRBJ1-1. TRBV21-1 is listed as a pseudogene. The CDR3 consists of 15 residues. The CDR3 region has the DNA TGTGCCAGCAGCCTACCGGTGGTTAGACGGCGGGAAGCTTTCTTT. Translating gives CASSLPVVRRREAFF.

The chain employs TRBV2 and TRBJ1-4, with D possibly TRBD1 on 5 matching bases. This CDR3 spans 14 amino acids. Germline CDR1 reads SNHLY; CDR2 reads FYNNEI. V shed 3 bases and J shed 8 bases, with 13 bases lying between them. The DNA for the CDR3 is TGTGCCAGCAGTGATTCCAGGGCAGGCGAAAAACTGTTTTTT. Its protein is CASSDSRAGEKLFF.

This clone was observed a single time. The gene calls are TRBV6-4 and TRBJ2-3; 12 bases fit TRBD2. V was clipped by 3 bases and J by 3 bases; unmatched bases: 1. CDR1 and CDR2 from the germline V gene are MRHNA and SNTAGT. This CDR3 contains 15 residues. The CDR3 DNA follows: TGTGCCAGCAGTGAGACTAGCGGGAGAACAGATACGCAGTATTTT. Translation gives CASSETSGRTDTQYF.

The count of this clone is one. The chain combines TRBV9 with TRBJ2-7; 10 nucleotides align to TRBD1. The germline gives CDR1 SGDLS, CDR2 YYNGEE. The length of the CDR3 is 15 residues. Trimming took 4 bases from V and 5 from J; bases not matched to a gene: 9. CDR3 sequence: CASSPRQGADHEQYF. The CDR3 DNA is TGTGCCAGCAGCCCGAGACAGGGGGCAGATCACGAGCAGTACTTC.

This clone was counted a few times. This rearrangement joins TRBV28 to TRBJ2-6, with 11 bases matching TRBD1. CDR1 and CDR2 from the germline V gene are MDHEN and SYDVKM. The CDR3 length is 15 residues. With 11 bases clipped from V and 2 bases from J, the junction kept 5 bases outside the gene matches. CDR3 DNA: TGTGCCGCCGGACAGGGGGCTGCTGGGGCCAACGTCCTGACTTTC. Protein product: CAAGQGAAGANVLTF.

The CDR3 loop is CASSDVRGKPATNEKLFF. DNA of the CDR3: TGTGCCAGCAGCGACGTCCGGGGGAAGCCTGCAACTAATGAAAAACTGTTTTTT. V usage is TRBV4-2 and J usage is TRBJ1-4; weak D call: TRBD1 (5 bases). The CDR3 runs 18 residues. Germline CDR1 LGHNA, CDR2 YNFKEQ. Deletions cut 5 bases from V and 0 bases from J, with 19 bases between.

This clone has just a few counts. The chain combines TRBV29-1 with TRBJ1-5; a possible D gene is TRBD1 (5 bases). Between the trimmed V and J ends, which lost 4 bases and 4 bases, there was a span of 8 bases. The CDR3 has 12 residues. The germline gives CDR1 SQVTM, CDR2 ANQGSEA. The CDR3 is CSVGGLNQPQHF. CDR3 in DNA: TGCAGCGTTGGGGGCTTAAATCAGCCCCAGCATTTT.

The V call is TRBV27, the J call TRBJ1-1, with 7 bases matching TRBD1. This CDR3 comprises 15 residues. V shed 5 bases and J 1 base; nucleotides not matched to a gene: 7. Germline-derived CDR1 and CDR2 are MNHEY and SMNVEV (reference sequence). The DNA for the CDR3 is TGTGCCAGCAGTGCGCGGGGACAGCCGAACACTGAAGCTTTCTTT. Translated, it gives CASSARGQPNTEAFF.

V is TRBV19 and J is TRBJ1-5; 8 nucleotides agree with TRBD1. After removal of 5 bases from V and 5 bases from J, the junction contained 5 bases not matched to a gene. This CDR3 has 14 amino acids. CDR1 and CDR2 (germline): LNHDA, SQIVND (reference sequence). The CDR3 bases are TGTGCCAGTAGTTCCCGACAGGGGTATCAGCCCCAGCATTTT. Translation: CASSSRQGYQPQHF.

This clone has only a few counts. The chain uses TRBV28 and TRBJ1-1; D is undetermined. Germline assignment: CDR1 MDHEN and CDR2 SYDVKM. V lost 7 bases to trimming and J lost 0 bases, with 12 bases between them. The CDR3 runs to 14 residues. This CDR3 is CASMSAGLNTEAFF. In nucleotides, the CDR3 is TGTGCCAGCATGAGTGCAGGTTTGAACACTGAAGCTTTCTTT.

This clone turned up a few times. V gene TRBV20-1 combines with J gene TRBJ1-1; D call uncertain. V was clipped by 4 bases and J by 1 base, with 4 bases between them. Germline-derived CDR1 and CDR2 are DFQATT and SNEGSKA (reference sequence). This CDR3 spans 11 amino acids. As DNA, the CDR3 is TGCAGTGCTAAGCCGAACACTGAAGCTTTCTTT. Encoded protein: CSAKPNTEAFF.

This rearrangement joins TRBV2 to TRBJ2-3; 9 nucleotides align to TRBD1. Trimming cost V 7 bases and J 0 bases; bases outside gene matches: 5. Germline V gene data show CDR1 as SNHLY and CDR2 as FYNNEI. There are 15 residues in the CDR3. The chain's CDR3 is CASNNGQGSTDTQYF. The CDR3 coding sequence is TGTGCCAGCAATAACGGACAGGGGAGCACAGATACGCAGTATTTT.

The genes are TRBV2 and TRBJ2-7; D not resolved. Looked up from germline, CDR1 is SNHLY and CDR2 is FYNNEI. The V and J ends lost 2 bases and 0 bases respectively, with 8 bases between them. The CDR3 is 14 residues long. The CDR3 region is CASSEYTYSYEQYF. CDR3 DNA: TGTGCCAGCAGTGAATACACGTACTCCTACGAGCAGTACTTC. The whole variable domain, filled in from reference TRBV2 and TRBJ2-7, reads EPEVTQTPSHQVTQMGQEVILRCVPISNHLYFYWYRQILGQKVEFLVSFYNNEISEKSEIFDDQFSVERPDGSNFTLKIRSTKLEDSAMYFCASSEYTYSYEQYFGPGTRLTVT.

This clone showed up just a few times. This CDR3 is also generated by other DNA sequences in the sample. This sequence joins TRBV14 and TRBJ1-2, with D possibly TRBD1 on 5 matching bases. The CDR3 spans 13 residues. The germline V gene has CDR1 SGHDN and CDR2 FVKESK. V was cut by 4 bases and J by 2 bases, with 8 bases left in between. The CDR3 nucleotides read TGTGCCAGCAGCCCAGGACAAAACTATGGCTACACCTTC. Its protein is CASSPGQNYGYTF.

A few counts support this clone. Germline is not matched at one junction end, which may reflect a read error. The chain carries TRBV11-2 and TRBJ2-7; 7 bases map to TRBD1. CDR3 length: 15 residues. The germline V gene has CDR1 SGHAT and CDR2 FQNNGV. CDR3 residues: CASSLGQLTPYGQYF. In DNA form, the CDR3 reads TGTGCCAGCAGCTTGGGACAGCTGACACCTTACGGGCAGTACTTC.

The chain has TRBV2 and TRBJ2-5, with 8 bases aligning to TRBD1. The CDR3 spans 16 residues. The germline CDR1 and CDR2 sequences are SNHLY and FYNNEI. The J segment lost 2 bases and the V segment lost 5 bases, leaving 10 bases of the junction unmatched. DNA of the CDR3: TGTGCCAGCAGTTTCGGACAGGGACGTAGGCAAGAGACCCAGTACTTC. Amino acids: CASSFGQGRRQETQYF. Full variable domain (remainder filled in from reference TRBV2 and TRBJ2-5): EPEVTQTPSHQVTQMGQEVILRCVPISNHLYFYWYRQILGQKVEFLVSFYNNEISEKSEIFDDQFSVERPDGSNFTLKIRSTKLEDSAMYFCASSFGQGRRQETQYFGPGTRLLVL.